The rows below give T cell receptor beta chains drawn from one sample of a study of T cells in Graves' hyperthyroidism and ophthalmopathy. TCRdb re-called the multiplex PCR reads through MiXCR, storing one row per CDR3 protein. This table holds 400,000 to 500,000 distinct CDR3 sequences, around 14% found once. The sequenced sample consisted of blood. The receptors come from a woman aged 18-30 years with Graves' hyperthyroidism. The CDR3 runs from the conserved cysteine through the conserved F or W. A D gene is named only where the DNA matches it firmly. Clone size is shown for a subset of rows, as once, few, many or a class of expanded clone.

V	size	D	J	DNA	CDR3
TRBV18	once	TRBD2	TRBJ2-4	TGTGCCAGCTCACCGCCGGGAGGAAACATTCAGTACTTC	CASSPPGGNIQYF
TRBV20-1	.	TRBD1	TRBJ2-1	TGCAGTGAACTAGGACAGGACTACAATGAGCAGTTCTTC	CSELGQDYNEQFF
TRBV11-2	.	TRBD1	TRBJ1-1	TGTGCCAGCAGCCGGGACAGGGGGCAATTGAACACTGAAGCTTTCTTT	CASSRDRGQLNTEAFF
TRBV12-3/TRBV12-4	many	.	TRBJ2-3	TGTGCCAGCAACAAACAGGGGGGGGACACAGATACGCAGTATTTT	CASNKQGGDTDTQYF
TRBV2	.	TRBD1	TRBJ2-2	TGTGCCAGCGGTCCGGGACAGGGGGCGCTGACCACCGGGGAGCTGTTTTTT	CASGPGQGALTTGELFF
TRBV7-2	.	.	TRBJ1-5	TGTGCCAGCAGCCAAGATCCGGGAACGGAACAGCCCCAGCATTTT	CASSQDPGTEQPQHF
TRBV6-1	many	.	TRBJ2-7	TGTGCCAGCAGTGAACTTGGCAGGGGCTACGAGCAGTACTTC	CASSELGRGYEQYF
TRBV20-1	many	TRBD1	TRBJ1-2	TGCAGTGCTCCACAGTTGACAGGGCCAAGGGGCTACACCTTC	CSAPQLTGPRGYTF
TRBV7-9	.	TRBD1	TRBJ2-1	TGTGCCAGCAGATCCAAACAGGGGTACAATGAGCAGTGCTTC	CASRSKQGYNEQCF
TRBV20-1	many	TRBD1	TRBJ2-5	TGCAGTGCTAGGGACCGGGACAGACAAGAGACCCAGTACTTC	CSARDRDRQETQYF
TRBV5-1	many	.	TRBJ2-5	TGCGCCAGCAGCTTGGAAAGGAGCCAGTACTTC	CASSLERSQYF
TRBV4-1	many	TRBD2	TRBJ2-5	TGCGCCAGCAGCTACAGCGGGAGTGCGAACCAAGAGACCCAGTACTTC	CASSYSGSANQETQYF
TRBV29-1	many	.	TRBJ1-1	TGCAGCGTTGGGTCTAGCGGTGAAGCTTTCTTT	CSVGSSGEAFF
TRBV10-2	.	.	TRBJ1-1	TGCGCCAGCAGCTCCGTCTCATGGGGCACTGAAGCTTTCTTT	CASSSVSWGTEAFF
TRBV7-9	once	.	TRBJ2-5	TGTGCCAGCAGCTTTCTAGACGTTATGGACCAAGAGACCCAGTACTTC	CASSFLDVMDQETQYF
TRBV27	.	.	TRBJ1-1	TGTGCCAGCAGTTTAGATTTCTGCAGTCAGAACACTGAAGCTTTCTTT	CASSLDFCSQNTEAFF
TRBV20-1	many	.	TRBJ2-1	TGCAGTGCCCCGAGGGGGGAGTTAAACAATGAGCAGTTCTTC	CSAPRGELNNEQFF
TRBV29-1	many	.	TRBJ1-1	TGCAGCGTTGTCGAGCGGCTTGGGAATGAAGCTTTCTTT	CSVVERLGNEAFF
TRBV6-1	.	TRBD2	TRBJ2-1	TGCGCCAGCAGTGAGACGGCGGGAGGGGTGAATGAGCAGTTCTTC	CASSETAGGVNEQFF
TRBV28	.	.	TRBJ2-7	TGTGCCGCCGTTGGCAGGACCTACGAGCAGTACTTC	CAAVGRTYEQYF
TRBV2	.	.	TRBJ1-5	TGTGCCAGCAGTGCCGAGTTGGGCAACAGCAATCAGCCCCAGCATTTT	CASSAELGNSNQPQHF
TRBV10-3	.	TRBD1	TRBJ2-3	TGTGCCATCAGTGAGAGGCAGGGGGCCGGCGATACGCAGTATTTT	CAISERQGAGDTQYF
TRBV2	.	.	TRBJ1-2	TGTGTAACGTCTCGGACGGAGTATGGCTACACCTTC	CVTSRTEYGYTF
TRBV29-1	.	.	TRBJ2-3	TGCAGCGTTGAAGTGCAGAGCACAGATACGCAGTATTTT	CSVEVQSTDTQYF
TRBV11-3	.	TRBD2	TRBJ2-3	TGTGCCAGCAGCTGGGGGGACTATTACACAGATACGCAGTATTTT	CASSWGDYYTDTQYF
TRBV2	.	TRBD2	TRBJ2-3	TGTGCCAGCAGGGAACTAGCGCGAGGCACAGATACGCAGTATTTT	CASRELARGTDTQYF
TRBV30	many	TRBD2	TRBJ2-1	TGTGCCTGGAGCGGGGGCGGGAGGTCTCTCCCCTACAATGAGCAGTTCTTC	CAWSGGGRSLPYNEQFF
TRBV18	many	.	TRBJ2-7	TGTGCCAGCTCACCTTCCCTTACTGACGAGCAGTACTTC	CASSPSLTDEQYF
TRBV5-1	.	TRBD1	TRBJ1-5	TGCGCCAGCAGCTTAGGGTCCAGGGGGCAGCCCCAGCATTTT	CASSLGSRGQPQHF
TRBV19	.	.	TRBJ2-1	TGTGCCAGTAGAAGGGAGGGACAGCTCAGCTCCTACAATGAGCAGTTCTTC	CASRREGQLSSYNEQFF
TRBV7-6	.	TRBD2	TRBJ2-3	TGTGCCAGCAGCCGACGGGTGCCGGGACTAGCGGGAGCAGATACGCAGTATTTT	CASSRRVPGLAGADTQYF
TRBV9	many	.	TRBJ2-6	TGTGCCAGCAGCGCTTTAGTCGCGGCCTCTGGGGCCAACGTCCTGACTTTC	CASSALVAASGANVLTF
TRBV30	.	.	TRBJ2-7	TGTGCCTGGACGTTATATAGGGCCACAGTGTACGAGCAGTACTTC	CAWTLYRATVYEQYF
TRBV5-1	.	TRBD2	TRBJ2-3	TGCGCCAGCAGGCGGACTAGCGAGAGCACAGATACGCAGTATTTT	CASRRTSESTDTQYF
TRBV30	.	.	TRBJ2-3	TGTGCCTGGAGTGTAGGTGACGGGGGCACCACAGATACGCAGTATTTT	CAWSVGDGGTTDTQYF
TRBV6-1	few	.	TRBJ1-1	TGTGCCAGCAGTGCCCCCATAGGAGGGGCGTCCGAAGCTTTCTTT	CASSAPIGGASEAFF
TRBV12-3/TRBV12-4	.	TRBD1	TRBJ1-6	TGTGCCAGCAGTCGCTCAGGGGGGAGGGTGAGAAATTCACCCCTCCACTTT	CASSRSGGRVRNSPLHF